A single sample gave rise to the 12 T cell receptor beta chains below, sequenced in a study of T cells in women clearing cervical HPV infection. Repertoires were generated with immunoSEQ multiplex PCR, while TCRdb's copy carries only in-frame clones and drops some. Its table lists about 20,000 clones. Sequencing used blood buffy coat. These receptors were collected from a woman between 18 and 75 years old with a cervical HPV16 infection that either progressed to CIN3+ or cleared (not recorded which).

Details on this clone: The missing CDR3 end, 3 residues past where the read stops, is filled in from the germline J gene. This chain uses TRBV9 with TRBJ1-1; maybe TRBD1 (5 bases). This CDR3 has 15 residues. V was cut by 4 bases and J by 0 bases, with 13 bases left in between. Germline V CDR1 and CDR2: SGDLS, YYNGEE. The CDR3 is CASSYGGGLNTEAFF. CDR3 bases read: TGTGCCAGCAGCTACGGCGGGGGGTTGAACACTGAA. The full variable domain, with the rest looked up from reference TRBV9 and TRBJ1-1, is DSGVTQTPKHLITATGQRVTLRCSPRSGDLSVYWYQQSLDQGLQFLIQYYNGEERAKGNILERFSAQQFPDLHSELNLSSLELGDSALYFCASSYGGGLNTEAFFGQGTRLTVV.

In the case of this clone: The read terminates 3 residues before the CDR3 end, so the remaining end is supplied by the germline J gene. J is TRBJ1-2 and V is TRBV19; the match to TRBD1 covers 8 bases. The V gene's germline CDR1 is LNHDA and CDR2 SQIVND (reference sequence). This CDR3 comprises 15 residues. The CDR3 reads CASTRTGNLADTYTF. The CDR3 DNA, read in part, is TGTGCCAGTACCAGGACAGGGAATTTAGCAGATACC.

Regarding this clone: The read stops 3 residues short of the end of the CDR3; the missing end is completed from the germline J gene. The chain couples TRBV6-2 or TRBV6-3 to TRBJ2-7; no reliable D call. The germline gives CDR1 MNHEY, CDR2 SVGEGT. The CDR3 has 14 amino acids. Trimming took off 0 bases at V and 0 bases at J, with 6 bases between the two ends. This CDR3 reads CASSYSRVSYEQYF. CDR3 DNA, as far as it was read: TGTGCCAGCAGTTACTCCCGGGTCTCCTACGAG.

As for this clone: The sequenced fragment ends 3 residues before the CDR3 boundary, so the rest is inferred from the germline J gene. This rearrangement joins TRBV5-1 to TRBJ1-6; D is unclear. This CDR3 is 14 amino acids long. CDR1 is SGHRS, CDR2 YFSETQ, per germline. V shed 4 bases and J shed 8 bases, with 13 bases lying between them. CDR3 DNA, as far as it was read: TGCGCCAGCAGCGCCCGGCTCGGGGATTCACCC. Amino acid sequence: CASSARLGDSP. Given in full, the CDR3 is CASSARLGDSPLHF. Combining the CDR3 with reference TRBV5-1 and TRBJ1-6 gives the whole variable domain KAGVTQTPRYLIKTRGQQVTLSCSPISGHRSVSWYQQTPGQGLQFLFEYFSETQRNKGNFPGRFSGRQFSNSRSEMNVSTLELGDSALYLCASSARLGDSPLHFGNGTRLTVT.

About this clone: The read terminates 3 residues before the CDR3 end, so the remaining end is supplied by the germline J gene. The chain links TRBV19 to TRBJ2-3; TRBD1 matches at 9 bases. The CDR3 sequence is 16 residues long. Per the germline V gene, CDR1 is LNHDA and CDR2 is SQIVND (reference sequence). CDR3 region: CASSLPGQGTQETQYF. The DNA read from the CDR3 is TGTGCCAGTAGTTTACCGGGACAGGGAACCCAAGAGACG.

Frequency places this clone as medium-sized. The DNA ends 3 residues before the CDR3 does, and the rest of the CDR3 is filled in from the germline J gene. The rearrangement uses TRBV14 and TRBJ2-4, with 14 bases identical to TRBD2. This CDR3 spans 18 amino acids. Germline CDR1 and CDR2: SGHDN and FVKESK. V shed 5 bases and J 1 base; nucleotides not matched to a gene: 7. CDR3 DNA, as far as it was read: TGTGCCAGCAGCTTGACTAGCGGGAGGGCCGGGGCCAAAAACATT. Translation: CASSLTSGRAGAKNI. The entire CDR3 protein is CASSLTSGRAGAKNIQYF.

As for this clone: The read is 3 residues too short to cover the CDR3 end, so that end is filled in from the germline J gene. The chain is built from TRBV20-1 and TRBJ1-6; 10 bases match TRBD1. From germline, CDR1 is DFQATT and CDR2 SNEGSKA (reference sequence). The CDR3 spans 16 residues. The trim removed 6 bases at V and 3 bases at J, leaving 8 bases unmatched. Partial CDR3 DNA: TGCAGTGCGCCGGGACAGGGGTCAGACTATAATTCACCC. Translated: CSAPGQGSDYNSP. The entire CDR3 protein reads CSAPGQGSDYNSPLHF.

With respect to this clone: The read halts 3 residues ahead of the CDR3 end, with the missing end drawn from the germline J gene. V is TRBV2 and J is TRBJ2-7, with D perhaps matching TRBD1 (6 bases). Germline CDR1 and CDR2: SNHLY and FYNNEI. With 6 bases removed from V and 3 bases from J, the gap between germline ends came to 15 bases. The CDR3 consists of 14 residues. The CDR3 DNA, read in part, is TGTGCCAGCAGCGAGGACAGTGGGAACTACGAG. Protein sequence: CASSEDSGNYE. The entire CDR3 is CASSEDSGNYEQYF.

In regard to this clone: The CDR3 end is not reached by the read, which stops 3 residues before it; the germline J gene fills it in. This chain connects TRBV19 to TRBJ1-2, with D possibly being TRBD1 (6 bases). This CDR3 has 12 residues. Germline assignment: CDR1 LNHDA and CDR2 SQIVND (reference sequence). The covered CDR3 bases are TGTGCCAGTAGCCCAAGGGGGGGCGAC. The encoded protein is CASSPRGGD. The CDR3 in full is CASSPRGGDYTF. Drawing the rest from reference TRBV19 and TRBJ1-2, the complete variable domain is DGGITQSPKYLFRKEGQNVTLSCEQNLNHDAMYWYRQDPGQGLRLIYYSQIVNDFQKGDIAEGYSVSREKKESFPLTVTSAQKNPTAFYLCASSPRGGDYTFGSGTRLTVV.

Turning to this clone: The DNA ends 3 residues before the CDR3 does, and the rest of the CDR3 is filled in from the germline J gene. This chain joins TRBV7-2 and TRBJ2-5; possibly TRBD1 for D (6 bases). This CDR3 is 14 amino acids long. Germline CDR1 reads SGHTA; CDR2 reads FQGNSA. Deletions cut 5 bases from V and 5 bases from J, with 15 bases between. The CDR3 loop is CASSVQGNSETQYF. The sequenced part of the CDR3 DNA is TGTGCCAGCAGCGTACAGGGAAACTCTGAGACC. The full variable domain, rest sourced from reference TRBV7-2 and TRBJ2-5, is GAGVSQSPSNKVTEKGKDVELRCDPISGHTALYWYRQSLGQGLEFLIYFQGNSAPDKSGLPSDRFSAERTGGSVSTLTIQRTQQEDSAVYLCASSVQGNSETQYFGPGTRLLVL.

Points on this clone: Sequencing ends 3 residues short of the CDR3 end; the germline J gene provides the rest. V usage is TRBV2 and J usage is TRBJ2-3; tentative D call: TRBD2 (5 bases). Germline V gives CDR1 SNHLY, CDR2 FYNNEI. The CDR3 contains 17 residues. The CDR3 spells CASSGSEDGPSNQPQYF. Incomplete CDR3 DNA: TGTGCCAGCAGTGGTAGTGAGGACGGACCTAGCAATCAGCCG.

The CDR3 protein is CASSLSGGSITEAFF. The part of the CDR3 DNA that was read is TGTGCCAGCAGCCTCTCGGGGGGCAGTATCACTGAA. The genes are TRBV7-9 and TRBJ1-1; weak D call: TRBD1 (6 bases). Coverage ceases 3 residues before the CDR3 finishes, and the germline J gene fills in the end. The germline gives CDR1 SEHNR, CDR2 FQNEAQ (reference sequence). CDR3 size: 15 residues. V was shortened by 5 bases and J by 4 bases, with 17 bases between the two germline ends.